The entry that follows covers one TCR beta chain sequence. Its target is not known. The sample originates from a study of somatic mutations in cytotoxic T cells in rheumatoid arthritis. Study context: Patient blood (30 ml EDTA) was drawn right after diagnosis, before any treatment. Several of the V beta antibody-stained T-cell populations were flow-sorted at nearly 100% purity; V beta1+ cells were among them and were sequenced for TCRB. General study findings and limits: In rheumatoid arthritis patients, unlike healthy controls, CD8+ clonality rose with age.

Measured with immunoSEQ multiplex PCR; TCRdb has only the in-frame clones, and not every one. The data hold 12,000 to 15,000 clones, with 82% observed a single time. After CD4+ and CD8+ cells were isolated by positive magnetic bead selection, their purity was checked by flow cytometry. The CDR3 covers 14 residues. Germline CDR1 reads SGHVS; CDR2 reads FQNEAQ. V shed 3 bases and J shed 2 bases, with 11 bases lying between them. The V call is TRBV7-8, the J call TRBJ2-7; TRBD1 might be the D (6 bases). The TCR originated in an adult with rheumatoid arthritis. The material sequenced was CD8+ T cells sorted from blood. The CDR3 nucleotides are TGTGCCAGCAGCTTTGGCACAGGGACCTACGAGCAGTACTTC. Amino acid sequence: CASSFGTGTYEQYF.